This TCR beta chain was captured in a study of OX40 agonist ivuxolimab in advanced cancers. The CDR3 is made up of 15 amino acids. Deletions cut 7 bases from V and 2 bases from J, with 15 bases between. The germline gives CDR1 LNHDA, CDR2 SQIVND (reference sequence). Clones were read by immunoSEQ multiplex PCR, and TCRdb kept only the in-frame ones, dropping some. This table has almost 70,000 clones, about three quarters appearing once. The receptor's source is an adult with an advanced solid tumor such as melanoma, head and neck, liver or kidney cancer. This chain uses TRBV19 with TRBJ1-5, with D maybe TRBD1 (6 bases). The input for sequencing was CD4+ or CD8+ T cells sorted from blood, taken in a trial of the OX40 agonist ivuxolimab. The CDR3 region is CASTLTGGGNQPQHF. As DNA, the CDR3 is TGTGCCAGTACCCTGACAGGCGGAGGCAATCAGCCCCAGCATTTT.